The TCR beta chain under discussion was sequenced for a study of beta chain features in type 1 diabetes. This clone was seen only a few times. The target antigen is unknown. Isolated RNA was reverse transcribed in full, so expressed TCRB transcripts were sequenced. Profiled with immunoSEQ multiplex PCR; TCRdb holds only in-frame clones, not every one. The data hold more than 250,000 clones, with 24% observed a single time. The study's findings and limits: Moderate but significant shortening of TCRB CDR3s was recorded in all four CD4+ subsets from Type 1 diabetes patients.

V trimming: 1 base; J trimming: 10 bases; junction bases outside the gene matches: 9. This CDR3 is built from 15 residues. Germline CDR1 reads MNHEY; CDR2 reads SMNVEV (reference sequence). The receptor was derived from a woman aged 30 to 39 with type 1 diabetes. Material: naive CD4+ T cells from blood. V is TRBV27 and J is TRBJ2-1, with TRBD1 matching 8 bases. As DNA, the CDR3 is TGTGCCAGCAGTTTATTCCAGGGGGCCATCCGAGAGCAGTTCTTC. Its protein is CASSLFQGAIREQFF.